What follows is one T cell receptor (beta chain) and its context. Its antigen is unknown. CDR3 length: 14 residues. Germline CDR1 is SGHDT and CDR2 is YYEEEE. Trimming removed 3 bases from V and 3 bases from J; junction bases left unmatched: 5. The sample belongs to a study of CD8 T cells in ankylosing spondylitis. Study results and caveats: Seven or eight highly homologous variants made up a TCR beta motif, and this motif appeared characteristic of ankylosing spondylitis blood. Reportedly, disease-linked clones are significantly enriched in ankylosing spondylitis patients' matched synovial fluid. Researchers report that disease-linked clones proved CD8+ and relatively rare in peripheral blood. Earlier studies detected some motif variants in reactive arthritis synovial fluid and blood.

By quantitative 5'-RACE with molecular barcodes, the TCR beta libraries were made. From the 5' RACE reads, TCRdb called clonotypes with MiXCR, one entry per CDR3 protein. Counted here are about 700,000 distinct CDR3 sequences, roughly 19% occurring once; the ten biggest clones make up around 19%. The TCR comes from a male donor with ankylosing spondylitis. The rearrangement links TRBV5-6 to TRBJ1-2, with 7 positions matching TRBD1. What was sequenced was blood, either unsorted or a sorted T cell fraction (not recorded which). In DNA form, the CDR3 reads TGTGCCAGCAGCTCCGGACAGGAGTACTATGGCTACACCTTC. It codes for CASSSGQEYYGYTF. Full variable domain (rest looked up from reference TRBV5-6 and TRBJ1-2): DAGVTQSPTHLIKTRGQQVTLRCSPKSGHDTVSWYQQALGQGPQFIFQYYEEEERQRGNFPDRFSGHQFPNYSSELNVNALLLGDSALYLCASSSGQEYYGYTFGSGTRLTVV.